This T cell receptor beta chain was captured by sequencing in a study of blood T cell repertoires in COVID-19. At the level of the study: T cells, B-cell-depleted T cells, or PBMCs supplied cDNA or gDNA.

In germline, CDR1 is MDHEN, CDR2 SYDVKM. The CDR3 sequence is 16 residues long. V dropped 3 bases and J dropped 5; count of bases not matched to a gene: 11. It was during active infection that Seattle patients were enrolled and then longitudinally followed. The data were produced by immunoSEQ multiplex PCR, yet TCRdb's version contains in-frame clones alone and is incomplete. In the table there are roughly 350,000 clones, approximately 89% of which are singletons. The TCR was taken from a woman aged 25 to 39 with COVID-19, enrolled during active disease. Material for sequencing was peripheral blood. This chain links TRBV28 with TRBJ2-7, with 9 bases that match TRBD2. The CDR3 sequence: CASSFLAGGQSDEQYF. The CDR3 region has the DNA TGTGCCAGCAGTTTCTTGGCGGGAGGGCAAAGTGACGAGCAGTACTTC.